The 19 T cell receptor beta chains below come from one sample, sequenced in a study of blood T cell repertoires in COVID-19. Assay used: immunoSEQ multiplex PCR; TCRdb lists only in-frame clones, some missing. The sample lists about 95,000 clones, about 87% occurring once. The sequenced material came from peripheral blood. These receptors were collected from a human donor in a cohort sampled during active COVID-19.

This clone was observed a few times. The genes are TRBV19 and TRBJ1-5; D is unclear. The CDR3 contains 15 residues. Germline V gene data show CDR1 as LNHDA and CDR2 as SQIVND (reference sequence). The germline V and J ends were trimmed by 4 bases and 3 bases, with 13 bases remaining between them. The CDR3 coding sequence is TGTGCCAGTAGTACAGCGTTGTCCACCAATCAGCCCCAGCATTTT. Protein: CASSTALSTNQPQHF.

V usage is TRBV6-2 or TRBV6-3 and J usage is TRBJ1-5; no definite D call. Trimming removed 0 bases from V and 5 bases from J, with 8 bases in between. Germline-derived CDR1 and CDR2 are MNHEY and SVGEGT. This CDR3 is 14 amino acids long. The CDR3 nucleotides are TGTGCCAGCAGTTACTCCACCGGGTATCAGCCCCAGCATTTT. This encodes CASSYSTGYQPQHF.

Only a few counts were recorded for this clone. For the CDR3, the DNA is TGTGCCAGCGGACAGGGGGCCAGGGATGAGCAGTTCTTC. Its translation is CASGQGARDEQFF. The chain combines TRBV5-4 with TRBJ2-1, with TRBD1 matching 11 bases. Trimming cost V 7 bases and J 8 bases; bases outside gene matches: 5. CDR3 length: 13 residues. Germline lookup yields CDR1 SGHNT and CDR2 YYREEE (reference sequence).

The chain couples TRBV28 to TRBJ1-2; 9 bases match TRBD1. The CDR3 runs 17 residues. Trimming removed 1 base from V and 3 bases from J; junction bases left unmatched: 9. Germline lookup yields CDR1 MDHEN and CDR2 SYDVKM. CDR3 in amino acids: CASSLLYGTGNYYGYTF. For the CDR3, the DNA is TGTGCCAGCAGTTTATTGTACGGGACAGGGAATTACTATGGCTACACCTTC.

Comment on this clone: The junction differs from germline at one of its ends, possibly a read error. Other DNA sequences of this sample code for an identical CDR3. The CDR3 region is CASSLLEGGPLHF. The DNA for the CDR3 is TGCGCCAGCAGCTTACTGGAAGGAGGACCCCTCCACTTT. V usage is TRBV7-9 and J usage is TRBJ1-6; D gene unclear. Per germline, CDR1 SEHNR and CDR2 FQNEAQ (reference sequence). The CDR3 totals 13 residues.

This clone is a singleton in its sample. The same CDR3 arises from other DNA sequences in this sample as well. The V call is TRBV2, the J call TRBJ1-2, with 9 bases matching TRBD1. The length of the CDR3 is 13 residues. Germline CDR1 SNHLY, CDR2 FYNNEI. With 6 bases clipped from V and 1 base from J, the junction kept 0 bases outside the gene matches. CDR3 in DNA: TGTGCCAGCAGGACAGGGGGTAACTATGGCTACACCTTC. Its translation: CASRTGGNYGYTF.

This chain links TRBV7-3 with TRBJ1-6, with TRBD1 identical over 9 bases. The germline CDR1 and CDR2 sequences are SGHTA and FQGTGA. Trimming took 5 bases from V and 7 from J; bases not matched to a gene: 9. CDR3 length equals 16 residues. CDR3 sequence reads: CASSMTGTGSNSPLHF. CDR3 coding DNA: TGTGCCAGCAGCATGACCGGGACAGGGTCAAATTCACCCCTCCACTTT.

The chain employs TRBV14 and TRBJ2-7; D is undetermined. The V gene's germline CDR1 is SGHDN and CDR2 FVKESK. The CDR3 totals 18 residues. V lost 1 base, J lost 0 bases, and 19 bases lay in between. CDR3 in DNA: TGTGCCAGCAGCCAAGGTCGAAGATGGGCAGACCTCTCCTACGAGCAGTACTTC. It codes for CASSQGRRWADLSYEQYF. The whole variable domain, filled in from reference TRBV14 and TRBJ2-7, reads EAGVTQFPSHSVIEKGQTVTLRCDPISGHDNLYWYRRVMGKEIKFLLHFVKESKQDESGMPNNRFLAERTGGTYSTLKVQPAELEDSGVYFCASSQGRRWADLSYEQYFGPGTRLTVT.

The rearrangement joins TRBV5-1 to TRBJ2-3; tentative D call: TRBD2 (5 bases). V was cut by 2 bases and J by 5 bases, with 15 bases left in between. CDR3 size: 15 residues. Germline CDR1 is SGHRS and CDR2 is YFSETQ. The CDR3 DNA sequence: TGCGCCAGCAGCTTAGCGGCTCCCCGGGGAGATACGCAGTATTTT. Encoded protein: CASSLAAPRGDTQYF.

This chain connects TRBV9 to TRBJ1-1; a weak D match, TRBD1 (6 bases). V was shortened by 4 bases and J by 1 base, with 20 bases between the two germline ends. Per germline, CDR1 SGDLS and CDR2 YYNGEE. This CDR3 has 17 residues. DNA for the CDR3: TGTGCCAGCAGCCCAAGGGGGGGCGCGACGTCGAACACTGAAGCTTTCTTT. It yields the protein CASSPRGGATSNTEAFF.

This chain joins TRBV7-9 and TRBJ1-5, with D hard to call. This CDR3 region has 15 residues. Germline lookup yields CDR1 SEHNR and CDR2 FQNEAQ (reference sequence). The V end was cut by 1 base, the J end by 1 base, with 8 bases between. The DNA for the CDR3 is TGTGCCAGCAGCTTAGACATTGAAAGCAATCAGCCCCAGCATTTT. Amino acid sequence: CASSLDIESNQPQHF.

The CDR3 DNA reads TGTGCCAGCTCAGTAATGAACACTGAAGCTTTCTTT. It translates to CASSVMNTEAFF. The genes are TRBV18 and TRBJ1-1, with D hard to call. V shed 5 bases and J shed 0 bases, with 4 bases lying between them. Germline assignment: CDR1 KGHSH and CDR2 LQKENI. The CDR3 is 12 amino acids.

The V gene is TRBV28, the J gene TRBJ1-5; 8 nucleotides line up with TRBD1. The CDR3 sequence is 15 residues long. Looked up from germline, CDR1 is MDHEN and CDR2 is SYDVKM. J lost 2 bases, V lost 6 bases, and 6 bases had no gene match. The CDR3 coding sequence is TGTGCCAGCAGAAGGCCGACAGGGGGCAATCAGCCCCAGCATTTT. This sequence encodes CASRRPTGGNQPQHF.

J is TRBJ1-1 and V is TRBV5-4; 12 bases line up with TRBD1. With 4 bases clipped from V and 2 bases from J, the junction kept 6 bases outside the gene matches. The CDR3 is 16 residues long. Germline CDR1 reads SGHNT; CDR2 reads YYREEE (reference sequence). CDR3 residues: CASSGPGQGANTEAFF. The CDR3 nucleotides are TGTGCCAGCAGCGGCCCGGGACAGGGGGCTAACACTGAAGCTTTCTTT.

This clone appeared a single time. The rearrangement joins TRBV9 to TRBJ1-5; D unclear. This CDR3 spans 14 amino acids. V lost 0 bases and J 2 bases, leaving 6 bases between the germline ends. The V gene's germline CDR1 is SGDLS and CDR2 YYNGEE. CDR3 sequence: CASSVAGGNQPQHF. CDR3 nucleotide sequence: TGTGCCAGCAGCGTAGCCGGGGGCAATCAGCCCCAGCATTTT. Looking up the rest from reference TRBV9 and TRBJ1-5 gives the full variable domain: DSGVTQTPKHLITATGQRVTLRCSPRSGDLSVYWYQQSLDQGLQFLIQYYNGEERAKGNILERFSAQQFPDLHSELNLSSLELGDSALYFCASSVAGGNQPQHFGDGTRLSIL.

The J gene is TRBJ2-5, the V gene TRBV7-3; 7 nucleotides match TRBD2. V shed 3 bases, J shed 2 bases, and the junction held 0 bases outside the gene matches. Germline-derived CDR1 and CDR2 are SGHTA and FQGTGA. The CDR3 loop spans 13 amino acids. In DNA form, the CDR3 reads TGTGCCAGCAGCTTGGGACTACAAGAGACCCAGTACTTC. This codes for CASSLGLQETQYF.

The J gene is TRBJ2-6, the V gene TRBV6-2 or TRBV6-3, with 7 bases fitting TRBD1. Per the germline V gene, CDR1 is MNHEY and CDR2 is SVGEGT. The CDR3 spans 15 residues. Germline trimming cut 6 bases from V and 4 bases from J; bases unmatched to any gene: 6. The CDR3 DNA reads as TGTGCCAGCAGCTTCAGGGGGACCGGGGCCAACGTCCTGACTTTC. This encodes CASSFRGTGANVLTF.

Details on this clone: Other DNA sequences within the sample encode an identical CDR3. V gene TRBV3-1 (or the pseudogene TRBV3-2) combines with J gene TRBJ1-1; possibly TRBD1 for D (6 bases). Germline loops: CDR1 LGHDT, CDR2 YNNKEL (reference sequence). This CDR3 has 14 amino acids. The V gene lost 4 bases and the J gene lost 0 bases, with 9 bases spanning the gap. Here the CDR3 DNA reads TGTGCCAGCAGCCCCGGGACAATGAACACTGAAGCTTTCTTT. Translating it yields CASSPGTMNTEAFF.

This clone was seen once. V is TRBV12-3 or TRBV12-4 and J is TRBJ2-5; D perhaps matches TRBD2 (5 bases). The CDR3 covers 13 residues. Between the trimmed V and J ends, which lost 5 bases and 5 bases, there was a span of 12 bases. CDR3 nucleotide sequence: TGTGCCAGCAGTAAGGGTCAGCGGGAGACCCAGTACTTC. Translating gives CASSKGQRETQYF.